This T cell receptor (beta chain) emerged from a study of control samples from healthy donors and cancer patients. This clone appeared a single time. The CDR3 spans 17 residues. TCRdb's table, derived via immunoSEQ multiplex PCR, lists solely in-frame clones and lacks some. The sample has approximately 86,000 clones; about 84% are singletons. This sequence was found in a woman aged 40 to 50 in good health. The chain combines TRBV21-1 with TRBJ1-3. TRBV21-1 is tagged as a pseudogene. The sequencing input was blood. The CDR3 sequence is CASSPYLGGYSGNTIYF. DNA of the CDR3: TGTGCCAGCAGCCCTTACCTCGGTGGGTACTCTGGAAACACCATATATTTT.